Following are 6 T cell receptor beta chains from one sample sequenced in a study of CD8 T cells in ankylosing spondylitis. TCRdb fed the 5' RACE reads into MiXCR, producing one record per CDR3 protein. The data contain fewer than 250,000 distinct CDR3 sequences, approximately 30% of them singletons. The sample consisted of blood, either unsorted or a sorted T cell fraction (not recorded which). The receptors stem from a male donor with ankylosing spondylitis or in good health (not recorded which).

In its sample, this clonotype is medium-sized. The rearrangement joins TRBV12-3 or TRBV12-4 to TRBJ2-6, with a weak D call TRBD1 (6 bases). The V end was cut by 7 bases, the J end by 1 base, with 8 bases between. This CDR3 is built from 14 residues. Here the CDR3 DNA reads TGTGCCAGCACCCAGGGGTCTGGGGCCAACGTCCTGACTTTC. Translating it yields CASTQGSGANVLTF.

This chain's CDR3 is CASRQPGQGYEQYF. CDR3 nucleotide sequence: TGTGCCAGCAGACAACCGGGACAGGGTTACGAGCAGTACTTC. This chain uses TRBV2 with TRBJ2-7; TRBD1 aligns across 9 bases. CDR3 length: 14 residues. Germline CDR1 and CDR2: SNHLY and FYNNEI. V was clipped by 6 bases and J by 4 bases; unmatched bases: 7.

The chain is built from TRBV29-1 and TRBJ2-1; no clear D gene. The germline gives CDR1 SQVTM, CDR2 ANQGSEA. The CDR3 totals 14 residues. V lost 0 bases and J 0 bases, leaving 6 bases between the germline ends. The CDR3 sequence: CSVEEPSSYNEQFF. The CDR3 nucleotides are TGCAGCGTTGAAGAGCCTAGCTCCTACAATGAGCAGTTCTTC.

This clonotype turned up a few times. The rearrangement joins TRBV5-1 to TRBJ2-2; D not certain. Germline CDR1 SGHRS, CDR2 YFSETQ. Trimming stripped 7 bases from V and 0 bases from J, with 13 bases between. CDR3 length: 15 residues. This CDR3 reads CASRPWVTNTGELFF. As DNA, the CDR3 is TGCGCCAGCCGTCCGTGGGTAACGAACACCGGGGAGCTGTTTTTT.

The chain combines TRBV20-1 with TRBJ2-7, with a tentative D call TRBD1 (6 bases). This CDR3 spans 13 amino acids. V lost 4 bases to trimming and J lost 3 bases, with 13 bases between them. CDR1 and CDR2 from the germline V gene are DFQATT and SNEGSKA (reference sequence). CDR3: CSATTGTNYEQYF. DNA of the CDR3: TGCAGTGCTACTACCGGGACAAACTACGAGCAGTACTTC.

The chain links TRBV4-1 to TRBJ1-1, with TRBD1 matching over 7 bases. With V trimmed by 4 bases and J by 1 base, 6 bases remained unmatched. CDR1 MGHRA and CDR2 YSYEKL come from the germline V gene. This CDR3 region has 15 residues. The CDR3 protein is CASSPVRTGNTEAFF. The CDR3 DNA follows: TGCGCCAGCAGCCCAGTAAGGACAGGGAACACTGAAGCTTTCTTT.